This TCR beta chain comes out of a study of early T cells in non-severe SARS-CoV-2 infection. In the study overall: With bulk RNA from unsorted whole blood as input, sequencing yielded unpaired chains. Broader study findings: Private and CD4 specificities were missed by VDJdb matching, skewed to anti-spike CD8.

Individual cDNA molecules were tagged with unique molecular identifiers. A single record per CDR3 protein comes from TCRdb applying MiXCR to the 5' RACE reads. The sample has more than 65,000 distinct CDR3 sequences, around 13% seen once. The CDR3 covers 13 residues. Between the trimmed V and J ends, which lost 3 bases and 0 bases, there was a span of 9 bases. CDR1 and CDR2 from the germline V gene are DFQATT and SNEGSKA (reference sequence). In the case of this clonotype: Its specificity is not known.

This clonotype originated in an adult who was a healthcare worker with PCR-confirmed SARS-CoV-2 infection or an uninfected control (not recorded which). The chain combines TRBV20-1 with TRBJ2-7; D is possibly TRBD1 (5 bases). Sequencing used whole blood. The CDR3 here is CSASIDSSYEQYF. The CDR3 DNA is TGCAGTGCTAGTATAGACAGCTCCTACGAGCAGTACTTC.